The source of this T cell receptor beta chain is a study of cytomegalovirus exposure and HLA in healthy donors. Study-level information: The roughly 120 million unique TCR beta sequences, from roughly 170 million T cells, were found by an earlier analysis.

Each donor was nominally healthy when sampled (though unrecorded immune exposures were likely). Losses at the gene ends were 2 bases for V and 2 bases for J; bases not matched to a gene: 2. The CDR3 is 14 residues long. Germline V gives CDR1 MDHEN, CDR2 SYDVKM. PCR amplification relied on 60 Vbeta primers (plus 13 Jbeta primers). Clones were sequenced by immunoSEQ multiplex PCR, and TCRdb holds only the in-frame ones, with some missing. The table includes some 120,000 clones, around a tenth detected once. The gene calls are TRBV28 and TRBJ2-7; 8 bases match TRBD2. The sequencing sample was made of PBMCs. The TCR originated in a man aged 25-45 years in good health and CMV-seronegative. CDR3 protein: CASSLAGGPYEQYF. As DNA, the CDR3 is TGTGCCAGCAGTTTAGCGGGAGGCCCCTACGAGCAGTACTTC. The entire variable domain, with the rest obtained from reference TRBV28 and TRBJ2-7, is as follows: DVKVTQSSRYLVKRTGEKVFLECVQDMDHENMFWYRQDPGLGLRLIYFSYDVKMKEKGDIPEGYSVSREKKERFSLILESASTNQTSMYLCASSLAGGPYEQYFGPGTRLTVT.